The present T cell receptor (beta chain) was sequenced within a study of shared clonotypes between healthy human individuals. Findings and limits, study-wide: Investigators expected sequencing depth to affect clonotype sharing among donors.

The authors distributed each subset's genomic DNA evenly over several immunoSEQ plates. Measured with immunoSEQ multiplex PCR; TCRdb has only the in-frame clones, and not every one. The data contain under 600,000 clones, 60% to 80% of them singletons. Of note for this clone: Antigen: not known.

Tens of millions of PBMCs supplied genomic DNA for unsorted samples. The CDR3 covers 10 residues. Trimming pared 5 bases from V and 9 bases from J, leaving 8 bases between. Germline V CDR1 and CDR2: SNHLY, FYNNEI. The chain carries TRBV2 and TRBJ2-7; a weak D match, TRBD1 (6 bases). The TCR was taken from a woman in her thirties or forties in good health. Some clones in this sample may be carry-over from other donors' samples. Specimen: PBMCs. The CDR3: CASSTGLQYF. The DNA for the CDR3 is TGTGCCAGCAGTACAGGGTTGCAGTACTTC.